This entry is about one TCR beta chain. Its target antigen remains unknown. No base qualities exist here, and no much larger clone lies one base off it. Sample time point, as interpreted from the label and publication: blood 4 weeks post-SBRT, at nephrectomy. Reading the label with the study, this specimen's treatment or condition is: 15 Gy SBRT to primary tumor, nephrectomy 4 weeks later. Samples were obtained from a clinical trial, in which 15 Gy stereotactic body radiation therapy was delivered to primary renal cell carcinomas and nephrectomy was performed 4 weeks later. To follow tumor-enriched clonotypes, peripheral blood was collected serially from radiation-treated patients at baseline and again at 2 weeks and 4 weeks after SBRT. Every patient's renal cell carcinoma showed clear cell pathology. Genomic DNA for TCR sequencing was prepared using the QIAamp DNA Blood Mini Kit (Qiagen). Samples were included in the analyses only if all quality control checks were passed.

These data originate in a study of radiation and T cells in renal cell carcinoma (TCRdb year 2020). For the study in its entirety: In total, about 53 samples, comprising 26 tumors and approximately 27 peripheral blood samples, were subjected to TCR beta sequencing. The final blood draw took place at 4 weeks after radiation, the same time as nephrectomy. Across all 55 or so samples, 4,000,000 or so unique CDR3 nucleotide sequences, encoding 2.5 million to 3 million unique CDR3 amino acid sequences, were identified. Overall study outcomes, separate from this receptor: Dynamics of the blood repertoire were not tracked past 4 weeks after treatment. In blood, the top tumor clonotypes increased from baseline to 2 weeks after radiation and then shrank by 4 weeks, which suggests a temporary expansion of tumor-resident clones. Because pretreatment tumor biopsies were not available, the baseline intratumoral presence of clonotypes could not be determined. The single-armed trial design could not address effects of radiation dose or scheduling on the TCR repertoire.

For this chain, trimming is 4 bases at the V end and 3 bases at the J end, and the number of junction bases without a gene match is 16. Sequences MNHEY (CDR1) and SMNVEV (CDR2) are obtained from the germline V gene (reference sequence). The CDR3 goes from the cysteine to the phenylalanine over 18 residues. Left in the record is the CDR3 DNA by itself, 54 bases read in frame from the first base. The immunoSEQ kit was used, according to the manufacturer's recommendations, to generate TCR beta libraries from genomic DNA. Library preparation used a first multiplex PCR with proprietary primers, then a second PCR adding unique barcodes, with bead cleanups after each round. A positive control reaction and a negative control reaction, both provided in the kit, were run with every batch of samples. The final libraries underwent checking on an Agilent 4200 TapeStation D1000 ScreenTape, volumetric pooling, and quantification by qPCR. Sequencing was performed on an Illumina NextSeq500 using a MidOutput 150-cycle cartridge, with 156 Read1 cycles, 15 Index1 cycles, and the kit custom primers. The pooled library was loaded at approximately 0.95 pM with around 22% PhiX control spiked in. The authors' pipeline ran thus. Vendor-processed data were analyzed in R, with a clonotype defined as all T cells sharing the same CDR3 nucleotide sequence. In the clone abundance analyses, frequencies were normalized to the 10,000 most abundant clones in each sample. Public T cell clones, which averaged fewer than five per sample, were excluded before analysis. Tumor-enriched clonotypes and baseline blood-enriched clonotypes were defined as those with an abundance difference of at least 32-fold between compartments. A beta-binomial differential abundance model was used to identify clonotypes that expanded or contracted between blood time points. Tumor-blood repertoire similarity was measured with the Baroni-Urbani and Buser coefficient, and group comparisons used two-tailed Wilcoxon tests in R. TCRdb re-hosts the immuneACCESS table, in-frame sequences only. Its copies lack some clones; in the studies checked, an unresolved V gene accounts for under half of them, and the cause for the rest is not known. V, J and clone size reflect that table, while D and trimming were determined from the DNA. This sample gives about 83,000 clones in total; around four fifths of them show up just once. The ten largest clonotypes hold 2.4% of the sample.

The sequence came from a woman aged 55 to 70 with renal cell carcinoma. The chain couples TRBV27 to TRBJ2-7, with 9 bases aligning to TRBD2. The sample here was blood, taken from a patient whose treatment included radiotherapy and nephrectomy. The CDR3 region reads CASSSRWREGTLVYEQYF. The nucleotides are TGTGCCAGCAGTTCCAGGTGGCGGGAGGGCACGTTGGTCTACGAGCAGTACTTC.